These 23 T cell receptor beta chains were all obtained from the same sample, sequenced in a study of OX40 agonist ivuxolimab in advanced cancers. The assay was immunoSEQ multiplex PCR, and TCRdb's table has in-frame clones only and misses some. The table shows fewer than 35,000 clones, with around nine tenths occurring only once. Sequencing was performed on CD4+ or CD8+ T cells sorted from blood, taken in a trial of the OX40 agonist ivuxolimab. The receptors here all came from an adult with an advanced solid tumor such as melanoma, head and neck, liver or kidney cancer.

This sequence joins TRBV5-1 and TRBJ1-5, with 8 bases aligning to TRBD1. CDR3 length equals 15 residues. V lost 3 bases to trimming and J lost 2 bases; unmatched junction nucleotides: 4. Germline-derived CDR1 and CDR2 are SGHRS and YFSETQ. The CDR3 protein is CASSYDRGGNQPQHF. As DNA, the CDR3 is TGCGCCAGCAGCTATGACAGGGGTGGCAATCAGCCCCAGCATTTT. The full variable domain, in which reference TRBV5-1 and TRBJ1-5 provide the parts outside the CDR3, is KAGVTQTPRYLIKTRGQQVTLSCSPISGHRSVSWYQQTPGQGLQFLFEYFSETQRNKGNFPGRFSGRQFSNSRSEMNVSTLELGDSALYLCASSYDRGGNQPQHFGDGTRLSIL.

J is TRBJ1-1 and V is TRBV18, with D unresolved. This CDR3 spans 11 amino acids. The germline V gene encodes CDR1 KGHSH and CDR2 LQKENI. V lost 5 bases and J 1 base, leaving 2 bases between the germline ends. The CDR3 DNA reads TGTGCCAGCTCAGAGAACACTGAAGCTTTCTTT. Its protein is CASSENTEAFF.

This clone was observed once. This chain links TRBV28 with TRBJ2-7; D not resolved. The V gene lost 6 bases and the J gene lost 4 bases, with 13 bases spanning the gap. CDR3 length equals 13 residues. Germline CDR1 MDHEN, CDR2 SYDVKM. This CDR3 is CASSLRSSYEQYF. CDR3 DNA: TGTGCCAGCAGCCTTCGGTCAAGTTACGAGCAGTACTTC.

The chain employs TRBV9 and TRBJ2-1; D not resolved. Trimming shortened V by 0 bases and J by 14 bases, and 12 bases separated the two germline ends. This CDR3 contains 12 residues. In germline, CDR1 is SGDLS, CDR2 YYNGEE. The CDR3 DNA is TGTGCCAGCAGCGTAGGGGCCCAAGCAGAGTTCTTC. It codes for CASSVGAQAEFF.

The chain employs TRBV27 and TRBJ2-7, with 8 bases identical to TRBD1. CDR3 length: 14 amino acids. Per germline, CDR1 MNHEY and CDR2 SMNVEV (reference sequence). J gave up 5 bases and V 4 bases, and 7 bases lay outside the gene matches. Here the CDR3 reads CASSWAGGSHEQYF. For the CDR3, the DNA is TGTGCCAGCAGTTGGGCAGGGGGCTCTCACGAGCAGTACTTC.

The genes are TRBV9 and TRBJ2-1; 8 positions match TRBD2. The germline gives CDR1 SGDLS, CDR2 YYNGEE. J gave up 2 bases and V 0 bases, and 7 bases lay outside the gene matches. CDR3 size: 17 residues. In nucleotides, the CDR3 is TGTGCCAGCAGCGTAGCTAGCCCGGGAGGGACCTACAATGAGCAGTTCTTC. This translates into CASSVASPGGTYNEQFF. Full variable domain (outside the CDR3, taken from reference TRBV9 and TRBJ2-1): DSGVTQTPKHLITATGQRVTLRCSPRSGDLSVYWYQQSLDQGLQFLIQYYNGEERAKGNILERFSAQQFPDLHSELNLSSLELGDSALYFCASSVASPGGTYNEQFFGPGTRLTVL.

The J gene is TRBJ2-7, the V gene TRBV6-1; D is uncertain. Germline-derived CDR1 and CDR2 are MNHNS and SASEGT. This CDR3 has 13 amino acids. V was cut by 8 bases and J by 3 bases, with 14 bases left in between. The CDR3 sequence: CASEAREDYEQYF. The CDR3 DNA follows: TGTGCCAGCGAGGCTAGGGAAGACTACGAGCAGTACTTC.

The chain uses TRBV7-6 and TRBJ2-1; D gene uncertain. Germline V gives CDR1 SGHVS, CDR2 FNYEAQ. V shed 1 base and J shed 4 bases, with 8 bases lying between them. The CDR3 extends over 14 amino acids. The CDR3: CASSLVTEYNEQFF. The CDR3, as DNA: TGTGCCAGCAGCTTAGTGACGGAATACAATGAGCAGTTCTTC.

This clone has a handful of counts. The chain employs TRBV7-2 and TRBJ1-2, with 11 bases matching TRBD1. CDR1 is SGHTA, CDR2 FQGNSA, per germline. This CDR3 is built from 17 residues. Losses at the gene ends were 5 bases for V and 7 bases for J; bases not matched to a gene: 15. As DNA, the CDR3 is TGTGCCAGCAGCCCCCGGACAGGGGGCGCGGATGATGGTGGCTACACCTTC. Encoded protein: CASSPRTGGADDGGYTF.

The rearrangement links TRBV27 to TRBJ2-7; D not resolved. The CDR3 contains 13 residues. Germline CDR1 is MNHEY and CDR2 is SMNVEV (reference sequence). V was clipped by 6 bases and J by 2 bases, with 11 bases between them. CDR3 protein: CASSPRVPYEQYF. Here the CDR3 DNA reads TGTGCCAGCAGCCCCCGGGTACCCTACGAGCAGTACTTC.

The chain recombines TRBV2 with TRBJ2-5; 12 bases align to TRBD2. The closer fit of TRBJ2-7 to the DNA end suggests the J call may be wrong. In germline, CDR1 is SNHLY, CDR2 FYNNEI. The CDR3 runs to 16 residues. This CDR3 is CASFGQGLTSGSEQYF. The DNA of the CDR3 is TGTGCCAGCTTCGGACAGGGTTTGACTAGCGGGAGCGAGCAGTACTTC.

The J gene is TRBJ1-6, the V gene TRBV25-1; weak D call: TRBD1 (5 bases). Per the germline V gene, CDR1 is MGHDK and CDR2 is SYGVNS. The V end lost 4 bases, the J end lost 4 bases, and 8 bases lay between the germline ends. This CDR3 spans 14 amino acids. This CDR3 is CASSAQVYNSPLHF. CDR3 sequence (DNA): TGTGCCAGCAGTGCACAGGTATATAATTCACCCCTCCACTTT.

V gene TRBV6-5 combines with J gene TRBJ1-4; D ambiguous. Trimming removed 7 bases at V and 7 bases at J, with 7 bases between. Per germline, CDR1 MNHEY and CDR2 SVGAGI. The CDR3 extends over 11 amino acids. The CDR3 DNA is TGTGCCAGCACCTCGGTTGAAAAACTGTTTTTT. Its translation is CASTSVEKLFF.

CDR3 bases: TGTGCCAGCCAACAATCCACAGATACGCAGTATTTT. Amino acids: CASQQSTDTQYF. The chain uses TRBV27 and TRBJ2-3; D is ambiguous. Germline CDR1 reads MNHEY; CDR2 reads SMNVEV (reference sequence). This CDR3 comprises 12 residues. Trimming took off 8 bases at V and 2 bases at J, with 8 bases between the two ends.

This rearrangement joins TRBV19 to TRBJ2-1, with 13 bases that match TRBD2. After removal of 7 bases from V and 8 bases from J, the junction contained 5 bases not matched to a gene. The CDR3 loop spans 14 amino acids. The germline CDR1 and CDR2 sequences are LNHDA and SQIVND (reference sequence). CDR3 loop: CASTTSGGADEQFF. The CDR3 region has the DNA TGTGCCAGTACCACTAGCGGGGGGGCGGATGAGCAGTTCTTC.

The gene calls are TRBV10-3 and TRBJ1-6; D remains ambiguous. Trimming took 3 bases from V and 7 from J, leaving 16 bases between them. CDR1 is ENHRY and CDR2 is SYGVKD in the germline V gene. This CDR3 has 16 residues. The CDR3 loop is CAISESHPTENSPLHF. The CDR3 nucleotides are TGTGCCATCAGTGAATCACACCCCACAGAAAATTCACCCCTCCACTTT.

The V and J genes are TRBV27 and TRBJ1-3, with no clear D. Germline lookup yields CDR1 MNHEY and CDR2 SMNVEV (reference sequence). Trimming removed 3 bases from V and 4 bases from J, with 16 bases in between. The CDR3 runs to 16 residues. This CDR3 is CASSLLAPLSGNTIYF. The CDR3 DNA follows: TGTGCCAGCAGTTTGTTAGCCCCGCTCTCCGGAAACACCATATATTTT.

This chain joins TRBV9 and TRBJ2-1; 8 bases agree with TRBD1. Germline V gives CDR1 SGDLS, CDR2 YYNGEE. The V and J ends lost 0 bases and 9 bases, in that order; junction bases with no gene match: 5. This CDR3 region has 14 residues. This CDR3 reads CASSVGQGRSEQFF. CDR3 DNA: TGTGCCAGCAGCGTAGGACAGGGGAGGAGTGAGCAGTTCTTC. Drawing the rest from reference TRBV9 and TRBJ2-1, the complete variable domain is DSGVTQTPKHLITATGQRVTLRCSPRSGDLSVYWYQQSLDQGLQFLIQYYNGEERAKGNILERFSAQQFPDLHSELNLSSLELGDSALYFCASSVGQGRSEQFFGPGTRLTVL.

This chain links TRBV7-9 with TRBJ2-2; D gene uncertain. The V and J ends lost 2 bases and 2 bases respectively, with 9 bases between them. The CDR3 has 15 residues. CDR1 is SEHNR and CDR2 is FQNEAQ in the germline V gene (reference sequence). CDR3 sequence: CASSLKVHNTGELFF. The CDR3 DNA reads as TGTGCCAGCAGCTTAAAAGTCCATAACACCGGGGAGCTGTTTTTT. Drawing the rest from reference TRBV7-9 and TRBJ2-2, the complete variable domain is DTGVSQNPRHKITKRGQNVTFRCDPISEHNRLYWYRQTLGQGPEFLTYFQNEAQLEKSRLLSDRFSAERPKGSFSTLEIQRTEQGDSAMYLCASSLKVHNTGELFFGEGSRLTVL.

This rearrangement joins TRBV27 to TRBJ1-2; 11 nucleotides line up with TRBD1. This CDR3 has 14 residues. Losses at the gene ends were 5 bases for V and 7 bases for J; bases not matched to a gene: 6. The germline V gene has CDR1 MNHEY and CDR2 SMNVEV (reference sequence). The CDR3 here is CASSPKGTGGGYTF. CDR3 sequence (DNA): TGTGCCAGCAGTCCCAAGGGGACAGGGGGTGGCTACACCTTC.

The chain employs TRBV7-8 and TRBJ2-7; D may be TRBD1 (6 bases). V gave up 5 bases and J gave up 5 bases, with 16 bases separating them. The CDR3 spans 14 residues. Germline V gives CDR1 SGHVS, CDR2 FQNEAQ. In nucleotides, the CDR3 is TGTGCCAGCAGCACCCACAGGGACCCCCACGAGCAGTACTTC. This codes for CASSTHRDPHEQYF.

This clone was recorded only once. The chain has TRBV29-1 and TRBJ1-3, with D unresolved. V was pared by 6 bases and J by 0 bases, with 12 bases between. Looked up from germline, CDR1 is SQVTM and CDR2 is ANQGSEA. The CDR3 has 14 residues. The CDR3 DNA is TGCAGCGTATACGGGGAAGACTCTGGAAACACCATATATTTT. Translated, it gives CSVYGEDSGNTIYF.

DNA of the CDR3: TGTGCCAGCAGCCCCCATCCAGCGGGAGCCGGGGAGCTGTTTTTT. As protein: CASSPHPAGAGELFF. The J gene is TRBJ2-2, the V gene TRBV7-3; 8 bases are a match to TRBD2. Germline CDR1 SGHTA, CDR2 FQGTGA. V dropped 5 bases and J dropped 6; count of bases not matched to a gene: 8. The CDR3 is made up of 15 amino acids. Using reference TRBV7-3 and TRBJ2-2 for the parts outside the CDR3, the full variable domain is GAGVSQTPSNKVTEKGKYVELRCDPISGHTALYWYRQSLGQGPEFLIYFQGTGAADDSGLPNDRFFAVRPEGSVSTLKIQRTERGDSAVYLCASSPHPAGAGELFFGEGSRLTVL.